Below, one T cell receptor beta chain is given with its context. Its target is not known. The CDR3 end lies 3 residues beyond the end of the read and is filled in from the germline J gene. Blood samples were heparinized, 5 to 8 ml per donor. These data are taken from a study of T cell clonality in common variable immunodeficiency. Notes on the study in general: TCRbeta clonality was increased in CVID versus healthy controls.

Sequenced by immunoSEQ multiplex PCR; TCRdb stores in-frame clones only, minus some. There are around 47,000 clones in the sample, none observed a single time. The V and J ends lost 4 bases and 4 bases respectively, with 9 bases between them. CDR1 and CDR2 (germline): SGHRS, YFSETQ. The CDR3 has 13 residues. This sequence was found in a person aged 18 to 75 in good health. The J gene is TRBJ2-1, the V gene TRBV5-1; TRBD1 is a possible D gene (6 bases). The sample consisted of peripheral blood mononuclear cells. CDR3 DNA (partial): TGCGCCAGCAGCATAGGACAGTACAATGAG. Translation: CASSIGQYNE. In full, the CDR3 reads CASSIGQYNEQFF.